Each of the 9 T cell receptor beta chains below was sequenced from the same sample in a study of cytomegalovirus exposure and HLA in healthy donors. The protocol was immunoSEQ multiplex PCR, while the TCRdb copy is restricted to in-frame clones and leaves out a portion. The sample lists 140,000 to 150,000 clones, around 93% seen once, with 1.8% in the top ten. The source material was PBMCs. The receptors were sampled from a man aged 18 to 30 in good health and CMV-seropositive.

The chain links TRBV10-2 to TRBJ1-4; the D is unclear. The germline CDR1 and CDR2 sequences are WSHSY and SAAADI. Deletions cut 1 base from V and 2 bases from J, with 8 bases between. The CDR3 has 15 amino acids. The CDR3 nucleotides are TGCGCCAGCAGTGAGTGGTTGACTACTAATGAAAAACTGTTTTTT. This sequence encodes CASSEWLTTNEKLFF.

The chain uses TRBV2 and TRBJ2-1; D is unclear. Germline V CDR1 and CDR2: SNHLY, FYNNEI. The V and J ends lost 0 bases and 6 bases respectively, with 9 bases between them. The CDR3 is 14 residues long. CDR3 coding DNA: TGTGCCAGCAGTGAAGCGAGATCAGGCAATGAGCAGTTCTTC. It codes for CASSEARSGNEQFF.

The rearrangement joins TRBV5-1 to TRBJ2-1; TRBD2 agrees at 10 bases. This CDR3 contains 15 residues. The germline V gene has CDR1 SGHRS and CDR2 YFSETQ. The junction had 4 bases not matched to a gene; V was cut back by 3 bases and J by 4 bases. The CDR3 region has the DNA TGCGCCAGCAGCTACCCTAGCGGGAGTTACAATGAGCAGTTCTTC. Translated, it gives CASSYPSGSYNEQFF.

This clone was observed a single time. The chain uses TRBV5-1 and TRBJ2-3, with D hard to call. Germline assignment: CDR1 SGHRS and CDR2 YFSETQ. CDR3 length equals 12 residues. Trimming took off 4 bases at V and 4 bases at J, with 7 bases between the two ends. Here the CDR3 DNA reads TGCGCCAGCAGCCCGGAGTCAGATACGCAGTATTTT. Protein: CASSPESDTQYF.

This chain connects TRBV28 to TRBJ2-7, with 11 bases identical to TRBD1. This CDR3 region has 15 residues. V lost 3 bases and J lost 1; bases outside the gene matches: 2. The germline CDR1 and CDR2 sequences are MDHEN and SYDVKM. CDR3 sequence (DNA): TGTGCCAGCAGTTTGGACAGGGGGCTTTCCTACGAGCAGTACTTC. Protein: CASSLDRGLSYEQYF.

The chain joins TRBV5-1 to TRBJ2-7; possibly TRBD1 for D (5 bases). Germline-derived CDR1 and CDR2 are SGHRS and YFSETQ. The CDR3 runs 17 residues. V was trimmed by 4 bases and J by 1 base, leaving 21 bases between them. DNA of the CDR3: TGCGCCAGCAGCCGTTCTCACGTTCAGGGCAATTCCTACGAGCAGTACTTC. This translates into CASSRSHVQGNSYEQYF. The full variable domain, in which reference TRBV5-1 and TRBJ2-7 provide the parts outside the CDR3, is KAGVTQTPRYLIKTRGQQVTLSCSPISGHRSVSWYQQTPGQGLQFLFEYFSETQRNKGNFPGRFSGRQFSNSRSEMNVSTLELGDSALYLCASSRSHVQGNSYEQYFGPGTRLTVT.

This chain links TRBV27 with TRBJ2-4; weak D call: TRBD1 (5 bases). Trimming removed 8 bases from V and 1 base from J, with 27 bases in between. From germline, CDR1 is MNHEY and CDR2 SMNVEV (reference sequence). The CDR3 runs 19 residues. This chain's CDR3 is CASSIQPPPGYTAKNIQYF. The CDR3 region has the DNA TGTGCCAGCTCCATCCAGCCCCCTCCAGGGTATACGGCCAAAAACATTCAGTACTTC.

This chain uses TRBV28 with TRBJ2-2; 7 bases map to TRBD1. There are 16 residues in the CDR3. J was trimmed by 1 base and V by 5 bases; bases with no gene match: 7. Germline loops: CDR1 MDHEN, CDR2 SYDVKM. CDR3 region: CASSLVRTGNTGELFF. For the CDR3, the DNA is TGTGCCAGCAGTCTAGTCCGGACAGGGAACACCGGGGAGCTGTTTTTT.

The chain is built from TRBV10-3 and TRBJ2-2; 7 bases agree with TRBD1. The V segment lost 8 bases and the J segment 6 bases; nucleotides outside the gene matches: 9. CDR1 is ENHRY and CDR2 is SYGVKD in the germline V gene. This CDR3 has 14 amino acids. The CDR3, as DNA: TGTGCCATCGGGGAAACAGGGGAATCCGGGGAGCTGTTTTTT. Protein: CAIGETGESGELFF.